The table lists the clone carrying this T cell receptor beta chain with a few counts. Amplification of TCR beta CDR3 was performed by multiplex PCR with 32 V and 13 J primers. TCRdb re-called the multiplex PCR reads with MiXCR, one entry per CDR3 protein. The data hold around 1,200 distinct CDR3 sequences, with roughly half observed a single time. This sample is part of a study of immune heterogeneity within non-small cell lung tumors. About the study: Tumors were classified as 4 squamous cell carcinomas, 10 non-squamous carcinomas and 1 not otherwise specified.

Samples each supplied 450 to 650 ng of bulk tumor genomic DNA as template. Collection of several biopsies per primary tumor, spaced far apart, took place during surgery. Samples came from untreated patients having curative surgery for newly diagnosed non-small cell lung cancer. V lost 7 bases and J 4 bases, leaving 14 bases between the germline ends. The germline V gene has CDR1 LGHNT and CDR2 FRNRAP. The CDR3 has 13 amino acids. The sequencing input was lung tumor tissue. This clonotype was sampled from a man aged 60 to 69 with non-small cell lung cancer. The rearrangement uses TRBV12-5 and TRBJ2-7, with a tentative D call TRBD2 (7 bases). The DNA of the CDR3 is TGTGCTAGTGCCCTACAGGGACTATACGAGCAGTACTTC. Translation: CASALQGLYEQYF.